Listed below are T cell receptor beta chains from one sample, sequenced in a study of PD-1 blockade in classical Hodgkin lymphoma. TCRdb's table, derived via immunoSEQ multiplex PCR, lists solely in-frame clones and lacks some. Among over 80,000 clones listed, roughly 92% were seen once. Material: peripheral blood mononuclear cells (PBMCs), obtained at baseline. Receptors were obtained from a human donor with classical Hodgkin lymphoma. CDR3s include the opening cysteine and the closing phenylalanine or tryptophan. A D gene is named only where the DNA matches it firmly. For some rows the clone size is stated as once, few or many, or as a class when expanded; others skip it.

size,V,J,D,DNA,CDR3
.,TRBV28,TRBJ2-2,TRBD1,TGTGCCAGCAGTTTATACAGGGGGCGTACCGGGGAGCTGTTTTTT,CASSLYRGRTGELFF
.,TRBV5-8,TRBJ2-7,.,TGTGCCAGCAGCTTTCCCCGCTACGAGCAGTACTTC,CASSFPRYEQYF
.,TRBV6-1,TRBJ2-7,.,TGTGCCAGCAGTGAATTGCGGCAAGCCTACGAGCAGTACTTC,CASSELRQAYEQYF
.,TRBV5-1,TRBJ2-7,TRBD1,TGCGCCAGCAGCTTGGGGACAGGGGCATACGAGCAGTACTTC,CASSLGTGAYEQYF
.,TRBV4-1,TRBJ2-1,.,TGCGCCAGCAGCCAAGAGCAGCAGACCTACAATGAGCAGTTCTTC,CASSQEQQTYNEQFF
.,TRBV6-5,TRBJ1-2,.,TGTGCCAGCAGTTACTCAGGGGTGAGCTATGGCTACACCTTC,CASSYSGVSYGYTF
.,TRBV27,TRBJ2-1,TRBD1,TGTGCCAGCAAGGGACAGGAGTACAATGAGCAGTTCTTC,CASKGQEYNEQFF
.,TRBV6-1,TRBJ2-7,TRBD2,TGTGCCAGCAGTGAAAGAGGAGCGGGAGTGATTTACGAGCAGTACTTC,CASSERGAGVIYEQYF
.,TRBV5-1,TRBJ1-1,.,TGCGCCAGCAAGGCGGATCTGAACACTGAAGCTTTCTTT,CASKADLNTEAFF
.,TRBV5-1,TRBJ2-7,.,TGCGCCAGCAGCTTCTCGGGGCCAAAGGCGGGTTACGAGCAGTACTTC,CASSFSGPKAGYEQYF
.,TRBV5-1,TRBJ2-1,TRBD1,TGCGCCAGCAGCTTGGGATTTGGGACAGGGGGCCGATACAATGAGCAGTTCTTC,CASSLGFGTGGRYNEQFF
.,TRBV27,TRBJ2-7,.,TGTGCCAGCAGTGAGGGGCGAAACTCCTACGAGCAGTACTTC,CASSEGRNSYEQYF
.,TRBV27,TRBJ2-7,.,TGTGCCAGCAGAAAACCCGGGACGGCCTCCTACGAGCAGTACTTC,CASRKPGTASYEQYF
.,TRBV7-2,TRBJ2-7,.,TGTGCCAGCAGCCTAGAGGTCGGGCGGGGGCAGTACTTC,CASSLEVGRGQYF
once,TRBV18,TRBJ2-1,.,TGTGCCAGCTCACCTCCTGAGGGGGGTGGTTACAATGAGCAGTTCTTC,CASSPPEGGGYNEQFF
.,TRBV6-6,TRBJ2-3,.,TGTGCCAGCAGTTACTTTGGCACAGATACGCAGTATTTT,CASSYFGTDTQYF
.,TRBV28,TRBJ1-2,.,TGTGCCAGCAAAGCACGGCCTTATGGCTACACCTTC,CASKARPYGYTF
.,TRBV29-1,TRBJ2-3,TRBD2,TGCAGCGTTGATTGTCTAGCGGGAGGGCCGGGCGATACGCAGTATTTT,CSVDCLAGGPGDTQYF